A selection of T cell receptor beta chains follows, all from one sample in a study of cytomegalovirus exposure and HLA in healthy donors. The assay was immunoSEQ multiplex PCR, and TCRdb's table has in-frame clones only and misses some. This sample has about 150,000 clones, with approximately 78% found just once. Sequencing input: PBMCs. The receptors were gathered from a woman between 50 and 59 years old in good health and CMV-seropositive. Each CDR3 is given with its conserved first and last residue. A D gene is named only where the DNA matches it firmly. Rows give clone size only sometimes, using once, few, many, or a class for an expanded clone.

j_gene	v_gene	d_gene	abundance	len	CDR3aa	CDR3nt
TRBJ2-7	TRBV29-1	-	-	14	CSVLVQGRFYEQYF	TGCAGCGTTCTAGTACAGGGACGATTCTACGAGCAGTACTTC
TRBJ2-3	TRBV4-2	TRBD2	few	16	CASSQDGGLATNTQYF	TGTGCCAGCAGCCAAGATGGAGGACTAGCCACAAATACGCAGTATTTT
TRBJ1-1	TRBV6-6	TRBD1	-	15	CASSKKGAPDTEAFF	TGTGCCAGCAGCAAAAAGGGGGCCCCTGACACTGAAGCTTTCTTT
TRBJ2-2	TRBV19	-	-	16	CASSMSGKANTGELFF	TGTGCCAGTAGTATGTCAGGGAAAGCGAACACCGGGGAGCTGTTTTTT
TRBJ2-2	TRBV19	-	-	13	CASTRDYTGELFF	TGTGCCAGTACTCGGGACTACACCGGGGAGCTGTTTTTT
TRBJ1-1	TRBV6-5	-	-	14	CASRPRRGATEAFF	TGTGCCAGCAGACCCAGGCGGGGGGCGACTGAAGCTTTCTTT
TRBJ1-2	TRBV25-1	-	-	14	CASSESNRDYGYTF	TGTGCCAGCAGTGAATCCAACAGGGACTATGGCTACACCTTC
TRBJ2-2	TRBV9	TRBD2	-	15	CASSGSGGVTGELFF	TGTGCCAGCAGCGGAAGCGGGGGGGTCACCGGGGAGCTGTTTTTT
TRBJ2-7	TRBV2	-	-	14	CASRAQGRGVEQYF	TGTGCCAGCAGGGCACAGGGACGGGGGGTCGAGCAGTACTTC
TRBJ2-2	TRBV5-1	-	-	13	CASRGFKSGELFF	TGCGCCTCTAGGGGTTTTAAATCCGGGGAGCTGTTTTTT
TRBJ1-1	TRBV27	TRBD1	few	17	CASSSPGQGLSNTEAFF	TGTGCCAGCAGTTCACCGGGACAGGGTTTGTCTAACACTGAAGCTTTCTTT
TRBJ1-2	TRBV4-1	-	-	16	CASSQDIFRGAVGYTF	TGCGCCAGCAGCCAAGATATTTTTCGGGGGGCGGTTGGCTACACCTTC
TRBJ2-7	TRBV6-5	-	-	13	CASSSGWTYEQYF	TGTGCCAGCAGCTCAGGGTGGACCTACGAGCAGTACTTC
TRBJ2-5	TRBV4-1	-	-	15	CASSRSTSQTGTQYF	TGCGCCAGCAGTCGTTCGACTAGCCAGACAGGGACCCAGTACTTC
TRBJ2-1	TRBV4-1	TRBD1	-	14	CASSHPGTANEQFF	TGCGCCAGCAGCCATCCCGGGACAGCCAATGAGCAGTTCTTC
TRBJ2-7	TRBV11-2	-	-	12	CASSYSGDEQYF	TGTGCCAGCAGCTACTCAGGGGACGAGCAGTACTTC
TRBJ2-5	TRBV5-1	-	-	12	CASSLLPETQYF	TGCGCCAGCAGCTTACTCCCGGAGACCCAGTACTTC
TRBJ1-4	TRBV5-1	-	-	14	CASSLQGANEKLFF	TGCGCCAGCAGCTTACAGGGTGCTAATGAAAAACTGTTTTTT
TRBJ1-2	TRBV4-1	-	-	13	CASSRQGDYGYTF	TGCGCCAGCAGCCGGCAGGGTGACTATGGCTACACCTTC
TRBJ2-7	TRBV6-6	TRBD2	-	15	CASSYHGKRGYEQYF	TGTGCCAGCAGTTACCACGGGAAGCGGGGCTACGAGCAGTACTTC
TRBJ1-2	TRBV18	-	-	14	CASSPLGGRGGYTF	TGTGCCAGCTCACCACTTGGAGGGCGCGGAGGCTACACCTTC
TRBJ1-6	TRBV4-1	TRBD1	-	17	CASSQRTGSSYNSPLHF	TGCGCCAGCAGCCAAAGGACAGGGAGCTCCTATAATTCACCCCTCCACTTT
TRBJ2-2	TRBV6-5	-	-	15	CASSSISRQTGELFF	TGTGCCAGCAGTTCCATATCTAGACAGACCGGGGAGCTGTTTTTT
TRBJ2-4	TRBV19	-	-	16	CASSTTGAGAKNIQYF	TGTGCCAGTAGTACAACAGGGGCGGGGGCCAAAAACATTCAGTACTTC